This entry lists 2 T cell receptor beta chains sequenced from one sample in a study of quantifying T cell responses using KT2 cells. Across the study: cDNA was made from DNase-treated RNA using alpha and beta constant primers.

Each cDNA got a UMI-containing oligo ligated at its 3' end. The first PCR ran 4 to 5 cycles with an equimolar RC1.1 and RC1.2 beta primer mix. TCRdb re-analysed the UMI-ligation and nested PCR reads in MiXCR, keeping a single row per CDR3 protein. Of 40,000 to 55,000 distinct CDR3 sequences in the sample, more than 9% were seen once. The specimen was PBMCs spiked with cells of the T cell clone KT2. Every receptor here comes from a human donor.

The rearrangement uses TRBV7-8 and TRBJ1-1, with 12 bases lining up with TRBD1. J lost 2 bases, V lost 0 bases, and 4 bases had no gene match. The CDR3 spans 17 residues. Germline CDR1 and CDR2: SGHVS and FQNEAQ. In nucleotides, the CDR3 is TGTGCCAGCAGCTTAGCGGGGACAGGGGGCGCAAACACTGAAGCTTTCTTT. It is translated as CASSLAGTGGANTEAFF.

This clonotype was seen more than once but under ten times. The V and J genes are TRBV5-1 and TRBJ1-2, with a possible D match to TRBD1 (5 bases). Trimming took off 0 bases at V and 3 bases at J, with 9 bases between the two ends. This CDR3 has 14 residues. Germline V gene sequence: CDR1 SGHRS, CDR2 YFSETQ. The CDR3 sequence is CASSLGPTDYGYTF. CDR3 DNA sequence: TGCGCCAGCAGCTTGGGACCGACAGACTATGGCTACACCTTC.